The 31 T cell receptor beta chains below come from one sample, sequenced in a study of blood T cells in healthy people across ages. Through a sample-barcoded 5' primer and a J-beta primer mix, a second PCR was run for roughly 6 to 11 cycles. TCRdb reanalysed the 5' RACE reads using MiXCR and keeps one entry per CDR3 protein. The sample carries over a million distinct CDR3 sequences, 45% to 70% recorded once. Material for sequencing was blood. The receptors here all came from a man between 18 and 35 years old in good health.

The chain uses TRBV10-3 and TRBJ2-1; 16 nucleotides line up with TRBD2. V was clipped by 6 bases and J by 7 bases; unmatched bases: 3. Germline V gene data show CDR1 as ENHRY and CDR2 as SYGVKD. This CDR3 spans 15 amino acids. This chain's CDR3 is CAIRGLAGGGNEQFF. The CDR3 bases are TGTGCCATCAGGGGACTAGCGGGAGGGGGTAATGAGCAGTTCTTC.

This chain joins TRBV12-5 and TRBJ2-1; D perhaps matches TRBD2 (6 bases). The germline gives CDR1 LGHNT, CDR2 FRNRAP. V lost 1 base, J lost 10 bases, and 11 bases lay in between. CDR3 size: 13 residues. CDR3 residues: CASGLGGLTEQFF. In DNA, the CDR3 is TGTGCTAGTGGTTTGGGAGGACTAACAGAGCAGTTCTTC.

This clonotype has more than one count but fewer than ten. The CDR3 nucleotides are TGCGCCAGCAGCCGGGCTGTCCAAGAGACCCAGTACTTC. Encoded protein: CASSRAVQETQYF. The V and J genes are TRBV4-1 and TRBJ2-5; D uncertain. The V end lost 4 bases, the J end lost 1 base, and 7 bases lay between the germline ends. Germline V gene data show CDR1 as MGHRA and CDR2 as YSYEKL. The CDR3 has 13 residues.

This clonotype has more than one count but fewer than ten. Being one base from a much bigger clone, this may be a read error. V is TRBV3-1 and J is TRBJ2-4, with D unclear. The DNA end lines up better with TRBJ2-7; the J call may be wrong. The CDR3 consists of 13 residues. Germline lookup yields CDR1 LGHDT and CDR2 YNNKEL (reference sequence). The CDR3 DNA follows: TGTGCCAGCAGCCAAGGGAATTTCTGCGAGCAGTACTTC. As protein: CASSQGNFCEQYF.

The CDR3 DNA is TGCGCCAGCAGCTGGACGGGGGGGGACTACAATGAGCAGTTCTTC. Its protein is CASSWTGGDYNEQFF. The gene calls are TRBV5-1 and TRBJ2-1; 8 bases map to TRBD2. The length of the CDR3 is 15 residues. Germline V gene data show CDR1 as SGHRS and CDR2 as YFSETQ. V dropped 3 bases and J dropped 3; count of bases not matched to a gene: 5.

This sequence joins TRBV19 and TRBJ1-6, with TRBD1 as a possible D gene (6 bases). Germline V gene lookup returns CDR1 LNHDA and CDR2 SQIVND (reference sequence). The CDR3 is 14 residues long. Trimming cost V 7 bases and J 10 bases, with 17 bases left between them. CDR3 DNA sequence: TGTGCCAGTACCGAGGGGGGGTTTAAGTCACCCCTCCACTTT. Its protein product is CASTEGGFKSPLHF.

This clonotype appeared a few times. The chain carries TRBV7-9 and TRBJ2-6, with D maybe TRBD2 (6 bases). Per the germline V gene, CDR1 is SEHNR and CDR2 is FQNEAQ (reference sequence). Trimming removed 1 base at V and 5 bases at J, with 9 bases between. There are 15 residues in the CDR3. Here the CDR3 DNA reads TGTGCCAGCAGCTTAGGGCGGGGCCGGGCCAACGTCCTGACTTTC. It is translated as CASSLGRGRANVLTF.

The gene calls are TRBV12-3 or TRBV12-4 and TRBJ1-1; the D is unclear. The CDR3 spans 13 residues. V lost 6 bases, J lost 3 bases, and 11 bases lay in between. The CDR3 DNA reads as TGTGCCAGCAGCCCCGGGCCACACACTGAAGCTTTCTTT. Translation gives CASSPGPHTEAFF.

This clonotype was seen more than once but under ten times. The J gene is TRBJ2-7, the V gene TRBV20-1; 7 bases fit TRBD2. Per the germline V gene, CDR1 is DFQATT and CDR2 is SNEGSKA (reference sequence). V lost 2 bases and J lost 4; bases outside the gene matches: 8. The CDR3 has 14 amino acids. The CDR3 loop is CSARLPGLRYEQYF. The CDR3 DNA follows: TGCAGTGCTAGACTTCCGGGACTAAGATACGAGCAGTACTTC.

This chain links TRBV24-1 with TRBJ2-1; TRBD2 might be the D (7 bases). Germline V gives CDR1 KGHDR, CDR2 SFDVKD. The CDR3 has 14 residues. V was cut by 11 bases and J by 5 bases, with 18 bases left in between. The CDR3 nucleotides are TGTGCCAGTACCGGGGGGCTAGCAGACAATGAGCAGTTCTTC. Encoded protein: CASTGGLADNEQFF.

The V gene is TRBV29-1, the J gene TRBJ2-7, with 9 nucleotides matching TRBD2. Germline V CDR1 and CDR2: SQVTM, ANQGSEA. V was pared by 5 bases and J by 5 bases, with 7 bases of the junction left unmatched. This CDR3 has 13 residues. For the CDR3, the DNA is TGCAGCGTTCGCGGGAGGGCCAGGAACGAGCAGTACTTC. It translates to CSVRGRARNEQYF.

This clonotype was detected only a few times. The CDR3 region is CASSQNGQGIYEQYF. The CDR3 DNA is TGCGCCAGCAGCCAAAACGGCCAGGGAATCTACGAGCAGTACTTC. This chain uses TRBV4-1 with TRBJ2-7; possible D gene TRBD1, 5 bases. This CDR3 spans 15 amino acids. The germline V gene has CDR1 MGHRA and CDR2 YSYEKL. V shed 2 bases and J shed 3 bases, with 14 bases lying between them.

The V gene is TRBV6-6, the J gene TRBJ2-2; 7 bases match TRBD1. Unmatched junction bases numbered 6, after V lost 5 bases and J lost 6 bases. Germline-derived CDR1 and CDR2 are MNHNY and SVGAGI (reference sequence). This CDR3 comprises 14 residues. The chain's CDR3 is CASSHYRGAGELFF. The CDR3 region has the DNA TGTGCCAGCAGTCACTACAGGGGCGCCGGGGAGCTGTTTTTT.

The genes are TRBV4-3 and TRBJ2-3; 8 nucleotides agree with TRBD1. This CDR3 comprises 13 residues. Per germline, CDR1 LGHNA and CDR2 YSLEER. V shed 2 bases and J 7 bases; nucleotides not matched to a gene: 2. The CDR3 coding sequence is TGCGCCAGCAGCCAATGGACAGGGAATACGCAGTATTTT. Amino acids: CASSQWTGNTQYF.

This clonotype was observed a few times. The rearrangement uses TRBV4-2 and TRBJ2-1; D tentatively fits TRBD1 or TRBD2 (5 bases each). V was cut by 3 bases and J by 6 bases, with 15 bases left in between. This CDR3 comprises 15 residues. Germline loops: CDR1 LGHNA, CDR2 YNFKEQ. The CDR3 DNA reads TGTGCCAGCAGCCATCGGGACGCTCGGGGCAATGAGCAGTTCTTC. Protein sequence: CASSHRDARGNEQFF.

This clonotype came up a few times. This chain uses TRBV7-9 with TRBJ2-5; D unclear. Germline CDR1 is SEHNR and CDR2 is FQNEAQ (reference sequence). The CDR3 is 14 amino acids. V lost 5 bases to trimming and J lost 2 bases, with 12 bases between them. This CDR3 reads CASSVPGLQETQYF. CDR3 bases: TGTGCCAGCAGCGTACCGGGCCTGCAAGAGACCCAGTACTTC.

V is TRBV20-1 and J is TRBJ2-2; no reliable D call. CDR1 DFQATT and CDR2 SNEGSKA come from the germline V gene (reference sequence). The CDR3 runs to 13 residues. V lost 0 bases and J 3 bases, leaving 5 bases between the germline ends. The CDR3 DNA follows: TGCAGTGCTAGAGACATCGACACCGGGGAGCTGTTTTTT. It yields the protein CSARDIDTGELFF.

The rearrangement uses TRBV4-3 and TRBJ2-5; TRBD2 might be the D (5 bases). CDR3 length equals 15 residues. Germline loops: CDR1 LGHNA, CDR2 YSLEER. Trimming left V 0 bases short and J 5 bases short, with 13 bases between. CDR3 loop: CASSQDIASMETQYF. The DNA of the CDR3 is TGCGCCAGCAGCCAAGATATTGCTAGCATGGAGACCCAGTACTTC.

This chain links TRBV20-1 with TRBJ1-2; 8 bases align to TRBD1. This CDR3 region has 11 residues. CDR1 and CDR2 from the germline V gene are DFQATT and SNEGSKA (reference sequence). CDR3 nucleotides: TGCAGACTACAGGGGGTAGAGGGCTACACCTTC. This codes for CRLQGVEGYTF.

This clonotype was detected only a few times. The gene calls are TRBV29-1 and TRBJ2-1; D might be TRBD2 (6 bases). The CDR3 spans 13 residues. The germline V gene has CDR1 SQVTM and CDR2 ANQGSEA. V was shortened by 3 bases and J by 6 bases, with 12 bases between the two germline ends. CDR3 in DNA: TGCAGCGTTGACGGTCTAGCGTTCAATGAGCAGTTCTTC. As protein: CSVDGLAFNEQFF.

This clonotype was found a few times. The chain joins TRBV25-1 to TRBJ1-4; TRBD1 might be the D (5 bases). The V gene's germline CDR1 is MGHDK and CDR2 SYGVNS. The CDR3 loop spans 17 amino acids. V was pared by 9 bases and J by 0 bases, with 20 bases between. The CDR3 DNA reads TGTGCCAGAGGATGCAGGGAGGGATCTGCAACTAATGAAAAACTGTTTTTT. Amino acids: CARGCREGSATNEKLFF.

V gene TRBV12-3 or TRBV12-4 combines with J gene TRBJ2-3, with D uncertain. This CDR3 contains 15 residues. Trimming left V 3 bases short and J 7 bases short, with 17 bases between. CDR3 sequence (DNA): TGTGCCAGCAGTTTCCAGTCAGGTCCAGTGAATACGCAGTATTTT. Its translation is CASSFQSGPVNTQYF.

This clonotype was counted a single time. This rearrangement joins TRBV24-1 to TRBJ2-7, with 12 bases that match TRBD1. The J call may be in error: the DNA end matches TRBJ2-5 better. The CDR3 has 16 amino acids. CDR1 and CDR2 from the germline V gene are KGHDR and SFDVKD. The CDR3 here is CATSDSGTGGGETQYF. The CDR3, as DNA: TGTGCCACCAGTGATTCCGGGACAGGGGGCGGAGAGACCCAGTACTTC.

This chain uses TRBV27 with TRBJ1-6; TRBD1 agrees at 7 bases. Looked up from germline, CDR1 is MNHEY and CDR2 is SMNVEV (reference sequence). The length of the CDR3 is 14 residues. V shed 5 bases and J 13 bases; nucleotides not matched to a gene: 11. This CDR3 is CASSHGTARMPLHF. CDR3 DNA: TGTGCCAGCAGTCACGGGACAGCCCGCATGCCCCTCCACTTT.

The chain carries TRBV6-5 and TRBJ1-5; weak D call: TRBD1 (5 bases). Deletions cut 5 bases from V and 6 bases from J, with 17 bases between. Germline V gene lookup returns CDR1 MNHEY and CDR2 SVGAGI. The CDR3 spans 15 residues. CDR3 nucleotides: TGTGCCAGCAGTCTCTCCGGGGTCGGGGGTCAGCCCCAGCATTTT. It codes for CASSLSGVGGQPQHF.

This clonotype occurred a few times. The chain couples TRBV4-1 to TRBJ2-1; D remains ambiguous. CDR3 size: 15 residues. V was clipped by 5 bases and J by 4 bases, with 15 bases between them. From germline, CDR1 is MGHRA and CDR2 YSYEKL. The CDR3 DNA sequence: TGCGCCAGCAGCAGGGTGGACGGTGGTTACAATGAGCAGTTCTTC. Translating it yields CASSRVDGGYNEQFF.

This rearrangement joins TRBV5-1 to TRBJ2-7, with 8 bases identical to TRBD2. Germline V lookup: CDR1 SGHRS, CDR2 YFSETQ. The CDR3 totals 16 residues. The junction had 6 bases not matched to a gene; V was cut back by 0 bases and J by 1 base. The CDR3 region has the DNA TGCGCCAGCAGCTTGGAGGTAGCGGGGAGTTCCTACGAGCAGTACTTC. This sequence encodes CASSLEVAGSSYEQYF.

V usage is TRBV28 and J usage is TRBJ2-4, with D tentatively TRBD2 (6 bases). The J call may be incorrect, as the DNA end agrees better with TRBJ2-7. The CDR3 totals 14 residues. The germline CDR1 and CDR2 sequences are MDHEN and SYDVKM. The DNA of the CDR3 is TGTGCCAGCAGTGTAGCGGCAGGGCAATACGAGCAGTACTTC. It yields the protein CASSVAAGQYEQYF.

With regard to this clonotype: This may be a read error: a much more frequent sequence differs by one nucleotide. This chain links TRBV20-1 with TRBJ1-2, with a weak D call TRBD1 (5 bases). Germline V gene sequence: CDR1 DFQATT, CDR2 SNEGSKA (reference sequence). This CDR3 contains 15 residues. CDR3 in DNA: TGCAGTGCTAGAAGTCCCCGGGACCGTAACTATGACTACACCTTC. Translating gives CSARSPRDRNYDYTF.

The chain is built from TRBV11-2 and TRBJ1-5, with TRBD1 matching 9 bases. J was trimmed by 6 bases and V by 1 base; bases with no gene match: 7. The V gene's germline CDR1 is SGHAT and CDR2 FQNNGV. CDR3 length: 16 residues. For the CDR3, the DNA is TGTGCCAGCAGCTTAGGACCGGGACAGGGTTTTCAGCCCCAGCATTTT. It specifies CASSLGPGQGFQPQHF.

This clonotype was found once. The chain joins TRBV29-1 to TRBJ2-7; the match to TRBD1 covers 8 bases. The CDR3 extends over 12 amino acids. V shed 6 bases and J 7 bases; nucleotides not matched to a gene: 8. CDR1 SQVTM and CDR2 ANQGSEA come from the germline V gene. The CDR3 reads CSVQTGGNEQYF. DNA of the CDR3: TGCAGCGTGCAAACAGGGGGGAATGAGCAGTACTTC.